The clone carrying this T cell receptor beta chain showed up just a few times. Its antigen is still unknown. The sample is drawn from a study of identical twins. Findings and caveats of the study: Clonotypes of the beta chain that were abundant in cord blood carried fewer insertions (memory repertoires showed none). Twin-shared out-of-frame alpha sequences were enriched for low generation probability.

The CDR3 loop spans 16 amino acids. The ends lost 0 bases at V and 4 bases at J; junction bases unmatched: 2. Germline-derived CDR1 and CDR2 are KGHDR and SFDVKD. Template switching, a step in the protocol, added a universal primer site, and cDNA carried unique molecular identifiers. TCRdb ran MiXCR on the 5' RACE reads and lists one entry per CDR3 protein. The sample lists under 900,000 distinct CDR3 sequences; 12% were seen once. These data are also associated with another study on yellow fever vaccine responses in identical twins.

The sample consisted of PBMCs. The chain is built from TRBV24-1 and TRBJ2-5; 12 bases align to TRBD2. The receptor's source is a woman aged 18-29 years in good health. In DNA form, the CDR3 reads TGTGCCACCAGTGATTTGCCGACTAGCGGGAGAGAGACCCAGTACTTC. It yields the protein CATSDLPTSGRETQYF.